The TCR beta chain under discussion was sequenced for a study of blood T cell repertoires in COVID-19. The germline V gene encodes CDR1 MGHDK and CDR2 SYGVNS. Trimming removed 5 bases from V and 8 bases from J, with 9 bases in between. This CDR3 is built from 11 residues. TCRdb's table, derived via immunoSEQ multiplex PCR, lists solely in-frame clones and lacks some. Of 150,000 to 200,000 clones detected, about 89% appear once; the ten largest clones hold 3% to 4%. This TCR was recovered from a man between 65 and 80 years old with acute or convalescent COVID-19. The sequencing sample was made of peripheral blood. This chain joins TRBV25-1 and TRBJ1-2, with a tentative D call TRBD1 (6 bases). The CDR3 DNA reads TGTGCCAGCAGTTCAGGGGCAGGCTACACCTTC. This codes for CASSSGAGYTF.